This TCR beta chain was retrieved from a study of neurological immune-mediated disorders. TCRdb used MiXCR to reprocess the 5' RACE reads, holding one entry per CDR3 protein. The sample holds about 27,000 distinct CDR3 sequences, roughly 2.5% seen once. The CDR3 length is 14 residues. The V and J ends lost 4 bases and 1 base respectively, with 10 bases between them. The germline gives CDR1 LGHDT, CDR2 YNNKEL (reference sequence). The table lists this clonotype with many counts. The sequence was collected from a woman aged 45-60 years with multiple sclerosis. The specimen sequenced was PBMCs. The chain links TRBV3-1 to TRBJ1-1, with a weak D call TRBD1 (6 bases). CDR3 protein: CASSLPTGNTEAFF. The DNA for the CDR3 is TGTGCCAGCAGCCTCCCGACAGGGAACACTGAAGCTTTCTTT.